These 20 T cell receptor beta chains share one sample of origin, sequenced in a study of cytomegalovirus exposure and HLA in healthy donors. This PCR relied on a set of 60 Vbeta primers and 13 Jbeta primers. Assay used: immunoSEQ multiplex PCR; TCRdb lists only in-frame clones, some missing. The table records approximately 220,000 clones, more than 80% of them present only once. The source material was PBMCs. The receptor set was obtained from a man aged 25-40 years in good health and CMV-seronegative.

This clone has a handful of counts. The V and J genes are TRBV2 and TRBJ2-5, with a weak D call TRBD2 (5 bases). The germline V gene has CDR1 SNHLY and CDR2 FYNNEI. The CDR3 runs to 15 residues. The V end was cut by 0 bases, the J end by 4 bases, with 12 bases between. As DNA, the CDR3 is TGTGCCAGCAGTGAAGCGTTAGCCGGACTAGAGACCCAGTACTTC. Protein: CASSEALAGLETQYF. Based on the CDR3 plus reference TRBV2 and TRBJ2-5, the full variable domain is EPEVTQTPSHQVTQMGQEVILRCVPISNHLYFYWYRQILGQKVEFLVSFYNNEISEKSEIFDDQFSVERPDGSNFTLKIRSTKLEDSAMYFCASSEALAGLETQYFGPGTRLLVL.

The chain uses TRBV5-6 and TRBJ2-7, with D possibly matching TRBD1 (6 bases). From germline, CDR1 is SGHDT and CDR2 YYEEEE. The CDR3 sequence is 16 residues long. Trimming shortened V by 3 bases and J by 0 bases, and 16 bases separated the two germline ends. CDR3 in amino acids: CASSSVWQGHSYEQYF. DNA of the CDR3: TGTGCCAGCAGCTCCGTGTGGCAGGGGCACTCCTACGAGCAGTACTTC.

This clone was observed once. V gene TRBV18 combines with J gene TRBJ2-5; D gene unclear. V dropped 1 base and J dropped 4 bases, with 7 bases sitting between them. The V gene's germline CDR1 is KGHSH and CDR2 LQKENI. This CDR3 region has 13 residues. The DNA for the CDR3 is TGTGCCAGCTCACCACTAGCTGGAGAGACCCAGTACTTC. The encoded protein is CASSPLAGETQYF. The whole variable domain, filled in from reference TRBV18 and TRBJ2-5, reads NAGVMQNPRHLVRRRGQEARLRCSPMKGHSHVYWYRQLPEEGLKFMVYLQKENIIDESGMPKERFSAEFPKEGPSILRIQQVVRGDSAAYFCASSPLAGETQYFGPGTRLLVL.

The chain has TRBV28 and TRBJ1-6; 7 positions match TRBD1. CDR3 length equals 14 residues. CDR1 and CDR2 (germline): MDHEN, SYDVKM. V gave up 4 bases and J gave up 13 bases; unmatched junction bases: 10. The CDR3 DNA follows: TGTGCCAGCAGTTCCGGGACAGACAGCTACCCCCTCCACTTT. It is translated as CASSSGTDSYPLHF.

The chain links TRBV6-1 to TRBJ1-2; the D is unclear. The germline V gene has CDR1 MNHNS and CDR2 SASEGT. The CDR3 has 14 amino acids. Trimming left V 5 bases short and J 0 bases short, with 10 bases between. DNA of the CDR3: TGTGCCAGCAGTCGGGGTTACCCTAACTATGGCTACACCTTC. Translated: CASSRGYPNYGYTF.

As concerns this clone: At one boundary the junction diverges from the germline segment, which might be a read error. V and J are TRBV7-9 and TRBJ1-1; D call uncertain. The CDR3 covers 15 residues. Germline CDR1 is SEHNR and CDR2 is FQNEAQ (reference sequence). The chain's CDR3 is CASSVASIRIDEAFF. In nucleotides, the CDR3 is TGTGCCAGCAGCGTAGCAAGCATCCGAATTGATGAAGCTTTCTTT.

This clone was counted a single time. The genes are TRBV5-1 and TRBJ2-2; D may be TRBD2 (6 bases). This CDR3 is built from 13 residues. Trimming left V 3 bases short and J 5 bases short, with 8 bases between. The germline V gene encodes CDR1 SGHRS and CDR2 YFSETQ. This chain's CDR3 is CASSSGGTGELFF. The CDR3 region has the DNA TGCGCCAGCAGCTCCGGAGGGACCGGGGAGCTGTTTTTT.

The rearrangement uses TRBV15 and TRBJ1-5; D unclear. CDR3 size: 12 residues. CDR1 and CDR2 (germline): LNHNV, YYDKDF (reference sequence). V was cut by 5 bases and J by 6 bases, with 8 bases left in between. The CDR3 nucleotides read TGTGCCACCAGCGATACGAGTCAGCCCCAGCATTTT. As protein: CATSDTSQPQHF.

V gene TRBV4-1 combines with J gene TRBJ1-5; a weak D match, TRBD1 (5 bases). The CDR3 runs 13 residues. V was pared by 4 bases and J by 4 bases, with 8 bases between. In germline, CDR1 is MGHRA, CDR2 YSYEKL. This CDR3 reads CASSPTENQPQHF. For the CDR3, the DNA is TGCGCCAGCAGCCCGACAGAAAATCAGCCCCAGCATTTT.

The CDR3 sequence is CASSQREGVRNEQFF. CDR3 DNA: TGCGCCAGCAGCCAGCGGGAGGGAGTACGGAATGAGCAGTTCTTC. V gene TRBV4-1 combines with J gene TRBJ2-1; 9 bases map to TRBD2. The CDR3 has 15 residues. CDR1 is MGHRA, CDR2 YSYEKL, per germline. Losses at the gene ends were 3 bases for V and 7 bases for J; bases not matched to a gene: 7.

J is TRBJ1-5 and V is TRBV6-6, with D perhaps matching TRBD1 (5 bases). In germline, CDR1 is MNHNY, CDR2 SVGAGI (reference sequence). The CDR3 is 14 amino acids. The V gene lost 7 bases and the J gene lost 9 bases, with 19 bases spanning the gap. The CDR3 loop is CASKYGGGSGPQHF. The CDR3 DNA reads as TGTGCCAGCAAATACGGCGGGGGTAGCGGGCCCCAGCATTTT.

The V and J genes are TRBV6-6 and TRBJ1-2; 7 bases fit TRBD1. Germline V lookup: CDR1 MNHNY, CDR2 SVGAGI (reference sequence). CDR3 length: 13 residues. The V segment lost 4 bases and the J segment 2 bases; nucleotides outside the gene matches: 1. The CDR3 loop is CASSSDRNYGYTF. CDR3 nucleotides: TGTGCCAGCAGTTCGGACAGGAACTATGGCTACACCTTC.

The genes are TRBV11-1 and TRBJ2-1; D is possibly TRBD1 (6 bases). The germline V and J ends were trimmed by 0 bases and 6 bases, with 9 bases remaining between them. Germline V gene sequence: CDR1 SGHAT, CDR2 FQDESV (reference sequence). The CDR3 covers 14 residues. The CDR3 loop is CASSLAGASNEQFF. The CDR3 nucleotides are TGTGCCAGCAGCTTAGCGGGGGCGTCCAATGAGCAGTTCTTC. Drawing the rest from reference TRBV11-1 and TRBJ2-1, the complete variable domain is EAEVAQSPRYKITEKSQAVAFWCDPISGHATLYWYRQILGQGPELLVQFQDESVVDDSQLPKDRFSAERLKGVDSTLKIQPAELGDSAMYLCASSLAGASNEQFFGPGTRLTVL.

The V gene is TRBV5-4, the J gene TRBJ2-7; TRBD2 might be the D (5 bases). The CDR3 totals 15 residues. Germline V gene sequence: CDR1 SGHNT, CDR2 YYREEE (reference sequence). Trimming took 0 bases from V and 3 from J, leaving 13 bases between them. The CDR3 region has the DNA TGTGCCAGCAGCTTGGGCAGGTCAGAGGGCTACGAGCAGTACTTC. It translates to CASSLGRSEGYEQYF.

The chain carries TRBV5-4 and TRBJ1-1; no firm D call. Trimming pared 4 bases from V and 5 bases from J, leaving 12 bases between. CDR3 length equals 13 residues. CDR1 and CDR2 (germline): SGHNT, YYREEE (reference sequence). The CDR3 DNA reads TGTGCCAGCAGCCTCCAGGATGTTACTGAAGCTTTCTTT. This encodes CASSLQDVTEAFF.

This clone was found a few times. J is TRBJ2-7 and V is TRBV18, with D perhaps matching TRBD1 (6 bases). The germline V and J ends were trimmed by 6 bases and 2 bases, with 14 bases remaining between them. Germline V gene sequence: CDR1 KGHSH, CDR2 LQKENI. CDR3 length equals 14 residues. CDR3 protein: CASSPDRPTYEQYF. The CDR3 DNA is TGTGCCAGCTCTCCAGACAGGCCAACCTACGAGCAGTACTTC.

This clone appeared once. The chain employs TRBV29-1 and TRBJ2-4, with D tentatively TRBD1 (5 bases). V was pared by 2 bases and J by 7 bases, with 15 bases between. Germline V gene data show CDR1 as SQVTM and CDR2 as ANQGSEA. CDR3 length equals 14 residues. The CDR3 is CSVESEGAWNIQYF. CDR3 nucleotide sequence: TGCAGCGTTGAAAGTGAAGGGGCCTGGAACATTCAGTACTTC.

A note on this clone: Germline is not matched at one junction end, which may reflect a read error. This rearrangement joins TRBV9 to TRBJ2-6; 10 bases are shared with TRBD1. Per germline, CDR1 SGDLS and CDR2 YYNGEE. The CDR3 totals 20 residues. CDR3 amino acids: CASSVVGTGDRLSGASVLTF. The CDR3 nucleotides are TGTGCCAGTAGCGTAGTTGGGACAGGGGATAGACTCTCTGGGGCCAGCGTCCTGACTTTC. The whole variable domain, remainder taken from reference TRBV9 and TRBJ2-6, is DSGVTQTPKHLITATGQRVTLRCSPRSGDLSVYWYQQSLDQGLQFLIQYYNGEERAKGNILERFSAQQFPDLHSELNLSSLELGDSALYFCASSVVGTGDRLSGASVLTFGAGSRLTVL.

V and J are TRBV6-5 and TRBJ1-1; D perhaps matches TRBD1 (5 bases). The CDR3 is made up of 15 amino acids. Per the germline V gene, CDR1 is MNHEY and CDR2 is SVGAGI. V was shortened by 7 bases and J by 5 bases, with 20 bases between the two germline ends. Written as DNA, the CDR3 is TGTGCCAGCAATAAGCAGGGTAGCCTCGTTACTGAAGCTTTCTTT. Encoded protein: CASNKQGSLVTEAFF.

V is TRBV18 and J is TRBJ2-7; D might be TRBD2 (5 bases). This CDR3 is 14 amino acids long. From germline, CDR1 is KGHSH and CDR2 LQKENI. V shed 3 bases and J shed 6 bases, with 15 bases lying between them. The CDR3 spells CASSPIEAGREQYF. The CDR3 nucleotides are TGTGCCAGCTCACCGATCGAGGCGGGTCGCGAGCAGTACTTC.